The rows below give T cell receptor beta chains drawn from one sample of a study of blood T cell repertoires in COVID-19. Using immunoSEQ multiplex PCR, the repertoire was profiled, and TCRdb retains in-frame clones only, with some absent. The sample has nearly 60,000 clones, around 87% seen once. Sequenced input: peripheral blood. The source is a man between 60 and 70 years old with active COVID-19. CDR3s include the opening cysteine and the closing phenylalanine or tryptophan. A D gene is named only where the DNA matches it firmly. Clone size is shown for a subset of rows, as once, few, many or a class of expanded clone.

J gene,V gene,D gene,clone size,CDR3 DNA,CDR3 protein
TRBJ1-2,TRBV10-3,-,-,TGTGCCATCAGTGGGGGGAGGGACTATGGCTACACCTTC,CAISGGRDYGYTF
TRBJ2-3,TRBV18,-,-,TGTGCCAGCTCACCAACGTCCGAGGCCAGCACAGATACGCAGTATTTT,CASSPTSEASTDTQYF
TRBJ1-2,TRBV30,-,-,TGTGCCTGGAGCGAAGGACACCTAATTTACACCTTC,CAWSEGHLIYTF
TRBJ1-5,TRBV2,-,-,TGTGCCAGCAGTAAGGGGAATCAGCCCCAGCATTTT,CASSKGNQPQHF
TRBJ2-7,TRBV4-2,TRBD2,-,TGTGCCAGCAGCCAAGAAGCCCCCGGACTAGCGGGGATTAGCTCCTACGAGCAGTACTTC,CASSQEAPGLAGISSYEQYF
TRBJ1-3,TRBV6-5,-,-,TGTGCCAGCTCTAGGTTTGGAGGAAACACCATATATTTT,CASSRFGGNTIYF
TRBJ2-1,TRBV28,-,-,TGTGCCTCGGGATACTACAATGAGCAGTTCTTC,CASGYYNEQFF
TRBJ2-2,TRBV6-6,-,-,TGTGCCAGCACCCTAAGGAGGGAGGCCGGGGAGCTGTTTTTT,CASTLRREAGELFF
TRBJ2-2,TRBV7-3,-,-,TGTGCCAGCAGCTTATTCGGCGGAGAGACCGGGGAGCTGTTTTTT,CASSLFGGETGELFF
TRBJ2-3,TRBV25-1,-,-,TGTGCCAGTATGACTAGCACAGATACGCAGTATTTT,CASMTSTDTQYF
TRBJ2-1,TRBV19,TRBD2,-,TGTGCCAGTAGGGCGGGGGTGATCTACAATGAGCAGTTCTTC,CASRAGVIYNEQFF
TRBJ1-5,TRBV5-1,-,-,TGCGCCAGCAGCCCTAGGGGGGGAAACAATCAGCCCCAGCATTTT,CASSPRGGNNQPQHF
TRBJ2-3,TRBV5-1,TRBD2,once,TGCGCCAGCAGACCGGGACTAGCGGGGGGCACAGATACGCAGTATTTT,CASRPGLAGGTDTQYF
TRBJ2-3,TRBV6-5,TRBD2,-,TGTGCCAGCAGGGGACTAGCGGGGGGACATACGCAGTATTTT,CASRGLAGGHTQYF
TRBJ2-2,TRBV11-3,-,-,TGTGCCAGCAGCTTAGTCCGGACCGGGGAGCTGTTTTTT,CASSLVRTGELFF
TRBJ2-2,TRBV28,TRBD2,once,TGTGCCAGCAGTTTTCCCGGGAGGTCTGGCGGGGAGCTGTTTTTT,CASSFPGRSGGELFF
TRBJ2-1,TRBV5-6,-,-,TGTGCCAGCAGCTACGGACAGACGAAGGTCTTC,CASSYGQTKVF
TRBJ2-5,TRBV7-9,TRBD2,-,TGTGCCAGCAGCACTAGCGGACAAGAGACCCAGTACTTC,CASSTSGQETQYF
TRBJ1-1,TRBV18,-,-,TGTGCCAGCTCACCACCGGGGAGGGTTGGTTTCGTGGACACTGAAGCTTTCTTT,CASSPPGRVGFVDTEAFF
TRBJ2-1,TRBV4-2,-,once,TGTGCCAGCAGCCAGCTGACTAGTCAGGAGCAGTTCTTC,CASSQLTSQEQFF
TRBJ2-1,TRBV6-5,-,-,TGTGCCAGCAGTCCCGATTGGACAGCCCACAATGAGCAGTTCTTC,CASSPDWTAHNEQFF
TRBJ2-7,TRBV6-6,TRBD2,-,TGTGCCAGCAGACAAGGACTAGCGGGGGTAAGCGAGCAGTACTTC,CASRQGLAGVSEQYF
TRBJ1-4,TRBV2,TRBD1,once,TGTGCCAGGCAAGGACAGGGTGAAAAACTGTTTTTT,CARQGQGEKLFF
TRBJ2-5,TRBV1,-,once,TGCACCAGCAGCCACATCGCTGGTGAGGGGGGGTCGGAGACCCAGTACTTC,CTSSHIAGEGGSETQYF
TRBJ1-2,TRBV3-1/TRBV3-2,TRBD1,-,TGTGCCAGCAGCCAAGCAGACAGGGTGGCTGGCTACACCTTC,CASSQADRVAGYTF
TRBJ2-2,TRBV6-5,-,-,TGTGCCAGCAGTTACTCGAAGACAGGGGAGCTGTTTTTT,CASSYSKTGELFF
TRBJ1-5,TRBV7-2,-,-,TGTGCCAGCAGCTTAGCCACTGAACTTCAGCCCCAGCATTTT,CASSLATELQPQHF
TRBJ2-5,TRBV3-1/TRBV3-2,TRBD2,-,TGTGCCAGCAGCCAAAAACCGGGACTAGCGGGGGGTATGGTGAAGACCCAGTACTTC,CASSQKPGLAGGMVKTQYF
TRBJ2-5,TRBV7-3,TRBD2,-,TGTGCCAGCAGCCCCGGGGGGAGAGAGACCCAGTACTTC,CASSPGGRETQYF
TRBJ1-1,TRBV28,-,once,TGTGCCAGCAGTTTAGCAGGGGTGAGTACTGAAGCTTTCTTT,CASSLAGVSTEAFF